This entry concerns a single TCR beta chain. Per the germline V gene, CDR1 is MGHRA and CDR2 is YSYEKL. This CDR3 has 18 amino acids. V lost 1 base to trimming and J lost 1 base, with 20 bases between them. The table came from immunoSEQ multiplex PCR; TCRdb's copy has only in-frame clones and leaves some out. The table has about 140,000 clones, about nine tenths seen once. This record belongs to a study of blood T cell repertoires in COVID-19. Sample: peripheral blood. The rearrangement uses TRBV4-1 and TRBJ2-7, with a tentative D call TRBD1 (6 bases). The source is a man aged 50-59 years with active COVID-19. The CDR3 DNA follows: TGCGCCAGCAGCCAAGGATTAGGGGTTAGGGGGACGTCCTACGAGCAGTACTTC. Amino acid sequence: CASSQGLGVRGTSYEQYF.